Shown below are 10 T cell receptor beta chains from a single sample sequenced in a study of technical replicates of blood from a few donors. Assay used: immunoSEQ multiplex PCR; TCRdb lists only in-frame clones, some missing. The top ten clones hold less than 0.35% of a sample with about 100,000 clones, approximately 95% of them seen once. The material sequenced was T cells isolated from PBMCs. The origin of the receptors is a human donor in good health.

This rearrangement joins TRBV5-4 to TRBJ1-1, with 10 bases matching TRBD1. The V gene's germline CDR1 is SGHNT and CDR2 YYREEE (reference sequence). This CDR3 region has 14 residues. The V segment lost 3 bases and the J segment 5 bases; nucleotides outside the gene matches: 4. The CDR3 sequence is CASSWDRGWTEAFF. In DNA form, the CDR3 reads TGTGCCAGCAGCTGGGACAGGGGCTGGACTGAAGCTTTCTTT.

V and J are TRBV5-4 and TRBJ2-5; 10 bases line up with TRBD2. Unmatched junction bases numbered 7, after V lost 2 bases and J lost 6 bases. CDR3 length: 15 amino acids. Germline lookup yields CDR1 SGHNT and CDR2 YYREEE (reference sequence). The CDR3 region is CASSFERGGPKTQYF. CDR3 sequence (DNA): TGTGCCAGCAGCTTCGAGCGGGGGGGGCCAAAGACCCAGTACTTC.

The CDR3 DNA reads as TGTGCCAGCAGTTTGAGTGCAACTAATGAAAAACTGTTTTTT. As protein: CASSLSATNEKLFF. The V call is TRBV6-5, the J call TRBJ1-4; D is unclear. Germline V lookup: CDR1 MNHEY, CDR2 SVGAGI. Between the trimmed V and J ends, which lost 4 bases and 0 bases, there was a span of 6 bases. The CDR3 covers 14 residues.

The rearrangement links TRBV5-4 to TRBJ2-7; a possible D gene is TRBD1 (5 bases). Germline-derived CDR1 and CDR2 are SGHNT and YYREEE (reference sequence). Trimming stripped 4 bases from V and 2 bases from J, with 13 bases between. This CDR3 is built from 14 residues. The CDR3 nucleotides are TGTGCCAGCAGCCTCACGACAGCGACCTACGAGCAGTACTTC. Residues: CASSLTTATYEQYF.

This rearrangement joins TRBV7-3 to TRBJ2-7; no definite D call. The V and J ends lost 5 bases and 0 bases respectively, with 8 bases between them. The CDR3 totals 13 residues. The germline V gene has CDR1 SGHTA and CDR2 FQGTGA. The CDR3 nucleotides read TGTGCCAGCAGCCCTCGGGTCTCCTACGAGCAGTACTTC. This codes for CASSPRVSYEQYF.

The genes are TRBV7-2 and TRBJ2-3; 9 nucleotides line up with TRBD2. The CDR3 is 15 amino acids. CDR1 and CDR2 from the germline V gene are SGHTA and FQGNSA. Germline trimming cut 6 bases from V and 0 bases from J; bases unmatched to any gene: 4. The CDR3 DNA sequence: TGTGCCAGCAGTCCTAGCGGGGCTAGCACAGATACGCAGTATTTT. Amino acids: CASSPSGASTDTQYF.

This chain joins TRBV5-1 and TRBJ2-7, with 12 nucleotides matching TRBD2. With 4 bases clipped from V and 2 bases from J, the junction kept 4 bases outside the gene matches. The CDR3 is 15 amino acids. Germline lookup yields CDR1 SGHRS and CDR2 YFSETQ. This CDR3 is CASSPRTSGTYEQYF. CDR3 coding DNA: TGCGCCAGCAGCCCCCGGACTAGCGGGACCTACGAGCAGTACTTC.

In DNA, the CDR3 is TGTGCCAGCAGCTTAGGGCAGGGGTATAACGAGCAGTACTTC. Translating gives CASSLGQGYNEQYF. The chain has TRBV5-6 and TRBJ2-7; tentative D call: TRBD1 (6 bases). Per the germline V gene, CDR1 is SGHDT and CDR2 is YYEEEE. This CDR3 comprises 14 residues. V dropped 2 bases and J dropped 5 bases, with 14 bases sitting between them.

CDR3 sequence: CASIAGGELFF. The CDR3 DNA reads as TGTGCCAGCATCGCCGGCGGGGAGCTGTTTTTT. This chain joins TRBV6-1 and TRBJ2-2; D unresolved. The CDR3 contains 11 residues. Trimming pared 7 bases from V and 7 bases from J, leaving 7 bases between. Germline V CDR1 and CDR2: MNHNS, SASEGT.

The V call is TRBV7-2, the J call TRBJ2-7; 7 nucleotides agree with TRBD1. The germline gives CDR1 SGHTA, CDR2 FQGNSA. After removal of 5 bases from V and 0 bases from J, the junction contained 4 bases not matched to a gene. This CDR3 is built from 14 residues. The CDR3 reads CASSRDSLSYEQYF. The CDR3 DNA sequence: TGTGCCAGCAGCAGGGACAGTCTCTCCTACGAGCAGTACTTC.